This T cell receptor beta chain was captured in a study of blood T cell repertoires in COVID-19. Produced via immunoSEQ multiplex PCR; TCRdb's table is partial and in-frame only. The sample holds hundreds of thousands of clones; around 91% are singletons and the top ten take approximately 4.3%. CDR3 length: 15 residues. V dropped 1 base and J dropped 1 base, with 8 bases sitting between them. Germline CDR1 and CDR2: LGHDT and YNNKEL (reference sequence). Sequencing input: PBMCs or T cells enriched from blood (not recorded which). This sequence originates from a woman between 18 and 30 years old with acute COVID-19. The gene calls are TRBV3-1 (or the pseudogene TRBV3-2) and TRBJ1-5, with a tentative D call TRBD1 (5 bases). This CDR3 reads CASSQGGSSNQPQHF. The CDR3 DNA follows: TGTGCCAGCAGCCAAGGGGGCTCGAGCAATCAGCCCCAGCATTTT.